The 10 T cell receptor beta chains presented below share a single source sample, sequenced in a study of vaccination and CD4 T cells after COVID-19. No antigen is known for these receptors. Oncomine TCR Beta short-read sequencing was applied to DNA from cultured CD4+ T cells. One entry per CDR3 protein, called by TCRdb with MiXCR from the PCR reads. The sample yields approximately 8,600 distinct CDR3 sequences, under 55% seen once. Specified treatment: approximately nine-day PBMC culture with coronavirus spike peptide pools or control peptides (ViraFEST assay). Gathering of the CD4+ T cells, from the unexposed donor, took place before the COVID-19 pandemic (2011-2018). The specimen was CD4+ T cells from blood, cultured in vitro. Receptor source: a human donor in good health.

CDR3 loop: CAWNRPVQGFYEQYF. Written as DNA, the CDR3 is TGTGCCTGGAATCGGCCCGTTCAGGGTTTCTACGAGCAGTACTTC. The chain employs TRBV30 and TRBJ2-7; perhaps TRBD1 as D (5 bases). In germline, CDR1 is GTSNPN, CDR2 SVGIG (reference sequence). This CDR3 has 15 residues. The ends were cut back, 4 bases at V and 3 bases at J, with 19 bases in the middle. Looking up the rest from reference TRBV30 and TRBJ2-7 gives the full variable domain: SQTIHQWPATLVQPVGSPLSLECTVEGTSNPNLYWYRQAAGRGLQLLFYSVGIGQISSEVPQNLSASRPQDRQFILSSKKLLLSDSGFYLCAWNRPVQGFYEQYFGPGTRLTVT.

This rearrangement joins TRBV5-4 to TRBJ2-3, with 7 bases identical to TRBD2. The germline V gene encodes CDR1 SGHNT and CDR2 YYREEE (reference sequence). V was clipped by 5 bases and J by 2 bases; unmatched bases: 8. This CDR3 region has 15 residues. The CDR3: CASREGRANTDTQYF. CDR3 bases: TGTGCCAGCAGGGAGGGGAGGGCCAACACAGATACGCAGTATTTT.

J is TRBJ2-2 and V is TRBV10-3, with 15 bases fitting TRBD2. Germline V gene data show CDR1 as ENHRY and CDR2 as SYGVKD. The CDR3 covers 19 residues. V shed 2 bases, J shed 1 base, and the junction held 5 bases outside the gene matches. The CDR3 sequence is CAISEPGTSGRRNTGELFF. The CDR3 coding sequence is TGTGCCATCAGTGAGCCAGGGACTAGCGGGAGGCGGAACACCGGGGAGCTGTTTTTT.

This clonotype was seen a handful of times. This chain connects TRBV12-3 or TRBV12-4 to TRBJ1-1, with a weak D call TRBD1 (5 bases). The V end was cut by 6 bases, the J end by 10 bases, with 21 bases between. This CDR3 is built from 14 residues. CDR3 residues: CASSHWGRAASAFF. For the CDR3, the DNA is TGTGCCAGCAGCCACTGGGGCAGGGCAGCTTCAGCTTTCTTT.

This clonotype occurred a few times. In DNA form, the CDR3 reads TGCGCCAGCAAGAAAACAACAGGGTACACTGAAGCTTTCTTT. It encodes CASKKTTGYTEAFF. The rearrangement links TRBV10-1 to TRBJ1-1, with D maybe TRBD1 (6 bases). V gave up 7 bases and J gave up 3 bases, with 15 bases separating them. Looked up from germline, CDR1 is WNHNN and CDR2 is SYGVQD (reference sequence). The CDR3 spans 14 residues.

The V and J genes are TRBV20-1 and TRBJ1-1; D gene uncertain. V was clipped by 0 bases and J by 4 bases, with 12 bases between them. Per germline, CDR1 DFQATT and CDR2 SNEGSKA (reference sequence). This CDR3 region has 14 residues. CDR3 amino acids: CSARDLTRGTEAFF. The DNA of the CDR3 is TGCAGTGCTAGAGATCTTACTCGTGGCACTGAAGCTTTCTTT.

The J gene is TRBJ1-1, the V gene TRBV7-2; no definite D call. The CDR3 has 16 residues. Germline V CDR1 and CDR2: SGHTA, FQGNSA. V gave up 1 base and J gave up 3 bases, with 15 bases separating them. The CDR3 loop reads CASSLVFWTIDTEAFF. The DNA for the CDR3 is TGTGCCAGCAGCTTAGTATTCTGGACGATAGACACTGAAGCTTTCTTT.

Turning to this clonotype: The CDR3 does not end in the conserved phenylalanine or tryptophan, so this is likely a read error. The gene calls are TRBV6-1 and TRBJ2-3; D remains unclear. Germline V gene data show CDR1 as MNHNS and CDR2 as SASEGT. Trimming removed 3 bases from V and 2 bases from J, with 15 bases in between. The CDR3 consists of 16 residues. The CDR3 DNA reads as TGTGCCAGCAGTGACTCCATGGGGTCTACCACAGATACGCAGTATTTA. This sequence encodes CASSDSMGSTTDTQYL.

The chain employs TRBV28 and TRBJ1-2; tentatively, D is TRBD1 (6 bases). This CDR3 spans 16 amino acids. Between the trimmed V and J ends, which lost 6 bases and 0 bases, there was a span of 17 bases. Germline CDR1 reads MDHEN; CDR2 reads SYDVKM. The CDR3 region is CASSKRTGLANYGYTF. CDR3 nucleotides: TGTGCCAGCAGCAAACGTACAGGGCTAGCTAACTATGGCTACACCTTC.

V gene TRBV7-8 combines with J gene TRBJ1-2, with D perhaps TRBD1 (5 bases). Trimming pared 2 bases from V and 6 bases from J, leaving 22 bases between. The length of the CDR3 is 17 residues. Germline V lookup: CDR1 SGHVS, CDR2 FQNEAQ. The CDR3 here is CASSLYALRGPMDGYTF. The CDR3 bases are TGTGCCAGCAGCTTATACGCGCTTCGGGGACCTATGGATGGCTACACCTTC.